The 21 T cell receptor delta chains given below trace back to one sample, sequenced in a study of γδ T cells in repeated Plasmodium falciparum infection. Bulk repertoires came from Vgamma9/Vdelta2+ or Vdelta2-negative gammadelta T cells flow-sorted from PBMC. TCRdb re-called the multiplex PCR reads via CATT. In the table there are tens of thousands of delta-chain clones, 1.6% of which are singletons. Sequencing used gamma-delta T cells from blood. The receptors stem from a pool of human donors (malaria-infected and uninfected, not separated).

This clone appeared a few times. This likely traces to a read error, being one base from a far larger clone. The same CDR3 can be traced to other DNA sequences in this sample. This chain uses TRDV1 with TRDJ1; the D gene is possibly TRDD3 (5 bases). TCRdb gives no J gene; it was assigned here by matching the DNA to germline. From germline, CDR1 is TSWWSYY and CDR2 QGS. This CDR3 has 25 residues. V lost 0 bases and J 4 bases, leaving 42 bases between the germline ends. This CDR3 reads CALGELPPWEGTPTTSLGYSDKLIF. The DNA of the CDR3 is TGTGCTCTTGGGGAACTTCCCCCCTGGGAAGGGACACCGACTACATCCTTAGGCTACAGCGATAAACTCATCTTT.

Points on this clone: A far larger clone lies a single base away; this is likely a read error. Other DNA sequences in the same sample also yield this CDR3. The chain is built from TRDV1 and TRDJ1, with 7 positions matching TRDD3. The CDR3 runs 17 residues. The germline V gene encodes CDR1 TSWWSYY and CDR2 QGS. V was pared by 4 bases and J by 2 bases, with 13 bases of the junction left unmatched. CDR3 sequence reads: CALGVGAGGFSTDKLIF. The CDR3 region has the DNA TGTGCTCTTGGGGTCGGGGCGGGGGGATTCTCTACCGATAAACTCATCTTT.

With respect to this clone: One base separates it from a far larger clone, so it is likely a read error. The same CDR3 arises from other DNA sequences in this sample as well. The rearrangement uses TRDV1 and TRDJ1; TRDD3 matches at 7 bases. TCRdb records no J gene; here it was assigned by comparing the DNA to germline. The CDR3 runs to 25 residues. Germline lookup yields CDR1 TSWWSYY and CDR2 QGS. V lost 2 bases and J lost 5; bases outside the gene matches: 38. CDR3 DNA sequence: TGTGCTCTTGGGGAATCCAGCACTCCTATGAGACCCCGACTGGGGTCGGCTCATCCGGCTGATAAACTCATCTTT. Amino acid sequence: CALGESSTPMRPRLGSAHPADKLIF.

This clone was counted only a few times. For this DNA, TCRdb reports the protein of a much larger clone, which diverges at residue 9, most likely from a read error; the protein presented here is translated directly from the DNA. The chain combines TRDV1 with TRDJ1; a weak D match, TRDD3 (6 bases). Germline lookup yields CDR1 TSWWSYY and CDR2 QGS. This CDR3 is 14 amino acids long. V was shortened by 4 bases and J by 2 bases, with 11 bases between the two germline ends. This CDR3 is CALGGPLGTDKLIF. The CDR3 DNA sequence: TGTGCTCTTGGGGGGCCCCTGGGGACCGATAAACTCATCTTT.

Only a few counts were recorded for this clone. The translation of this DNA and the TCRdb protein of a much larger clone differ at residue 12, probably owing to a read error; the protein shown here is translated from the DNA. The V gene is TRDV1, the J gene TRDJ1, with D perhaps TRDD3 (5 bases). Here the J gene came from matching the DNA to germline, since TCRdb omits it. This CDR3 has 16 residues. Germline loops: CDR1 TSWWSYY, CDR2 QGS. The CDR3 region is CALGEEIPSYTGKLIF. The CDR3 DNA reads TGTGCTCTTGGGGAGGAGATACCCTCGTACACCGGTAAACTCATCTTT.

This clone was counted many times. The V gene call is TRDV1, and the J gene call is absent; TRDD3 reflects the table's D call only, with no check against the DNA. The CDR3 contains 21 residues. CDR1 is TSWWSYY, CDR2 QGS, per germline. For the CDR3, the DNA is TGTGCTCTTGGGGCGGGGCTTCGCCCTTTTACTGGGGGATCGGGGACCGATAAACTCACCTTT. The encoded protein is CALGAGLRPFTGGSGTDKLTF.

This clone was observed a handful of times. The protein recorded in TCRdb matches a much larger clone and deviates from this DNA's translation at residue 5, suggesting a read error; the protein here is obtained by translating the DNA. The rearrangement uses TRDV2 and TRDJ1, with no clear D. As TCRdb names no J gene, one was assigned here on the basis of a DNA match to germline. Germline V gives CDR1 GEAIGNYY, CDR2 EKD. CDR3 length: 16 residues. The V end was cut by 3 bases, the J end by 3 bases, with 19 bases between. The CDR3, as DNA: TGTGCCTGTGACCGATGCCGCCCCTCCAAGCCCGATAAACTCATCTTT. Amino acid sequence: CACDRCRPSKPDKLIF.

This clone appeared a few times. The protein recorded in TCRdb matches a much larger clone and deviates from this DNA's translation at residue 21, suggesting a read error; the protein here is obtained by translating the DNA. CDR3 sequence reads: CALGEQPTNLLLGDKNTDKLTF. The CDR3 DNA reads TGTGCTCTTGGGGAACAACCTACCAACCTTCTACTGGGGGATAAGAACACCGATAAACTCACCTTT. The J gene is uncalled and the V gene is TRDV1; the table gives TRDD3 as D, unverified against the DNA. Germline CDR1 and CDR2: TSWWSYY and QGS. CDR3 length: 22 residues.

Comment on this clone: Only one base separates this from a far larger clonotype, so it likely reflects a read error. Other DNA sequences in this specimen translate into the identical CDR3. No J gene was assigned, while the V gene was called as TRDV1; the table names TRDD3, a call not compared with the DNA. From germline, CDR1 is TSWWSYY and CDR2 QGS. The CDR3 totals 14 residues. The CDR3 DNA reads as TGTGCTCTTGGGGACCCTAGTGGCGGAATTAGGCTCATCTTT. This codes for CALGDPSGGIRLIF.

Details on this clone: This sample also contains other DNA sequences that code for the same CDR3. The gene calls are TRDV1 and TRDJ1; 7 bases are a match to TRDD3. The J gene was missing in TCRdb and was found by matching the end of the DNA to germline. The germline CDR1 and CDR2 sequences are TSWWSYY and QGS. Unmatched junction bases numbered 32, after V lost 0 bases and J lost 4 bases. CDR3 length equals 24 residues. CDR3 residues: CALGELDATPASSTGVCMLDKLIF. As DNA, the CDR3 is TGTGCTCTTGGGGAACTCGATGCTACCCCTGCTTCGAGTACTGGGGTCTGTATGCTCGATAAACTCATCTTT.

In this sample, this clone turned up a few times. The TCRdb record carries a much larger clone's protein, which differs from this DNA's translation at residue 8; a read error is the likely cause, and the protein listed here is the DNA translation. This chain uses TRDV1 with TRDJ1, with a weak D call TRDD3 (7 bases). The J gene was missing in TCRdb and was found by matching the end of the DNA to germline. This CDR3 contains 26 residues. V lost 3 bases to trimming and J lost 5 bases, with 49 bases between them. Per the germline V gene, CDR1 is TSWWSYY and CDR2 is QGS. CDR3 residues: CALGDSFLLRKSVLGTPIRPIDKLIF. DNA for the CDR3: TGTGCTCTTGGGGACTCTTTCCTCCTACGTAAAAGTGTACTGGGGACCCCCATTCGTCCGATTGATAAACTCATCTTT.

This clone is categorized as medium-sized. This rearrangement joins TRDV1 to TRDJ1, with TRDD3 identical over 11 bases. The CDR3 has 18 amino acids. With V trimmed by 1 base and J by 4 bases, 11 bases remained unmatched. The germline V gene encodes CDR1 TSWWSYY and CDR2 QGS. This CDR3 is CALGERPYWGIVLDKLIF. CDR3 in DNA: TGTGCTCTTGGGGAACGCCCATACTGGGGGATAGTCCTCGATAAACTCATCTTT.

Turning to this clone: Given a far larger clone just one base away, this is likely a sequencing read error. The same CDR3 can be traced to other DNA sequences in this sample. The CDR3 DNA sequence: TGTGCCTTTAGGGGGGTCCCCTACTGGGGGATACGCTTGTTGACAGCACAACTCTTCTTT. This sequence encodes CAFRGVPYWGIRLLTAQLFF. The J gene is TRDJ2, the V gene TRDV3; 13 bases match TRDD3. This CDR3 has 20 residues. Germline V gives CDR1 TVYSNPD, CDR2 GDNSRS (reference sequence). The ends lost 0 bases at V and 2 bases at J; junction bases unmatched: 15.

This clone came up a few times. The translation of this DNA and the TCRdb protein of a much larger clone differ at residue 14, probably owing to a read error; the protein shown here is translated from the DNA. This rearrangement joins TRDV1 to TRDJ1, with 11 bases lining up with TRDD3. The V segment lost 2 bases and the J segment 3 bases; nucleotides outside the gene matches: 14. Germline assignment: CDR1 TSWWSYY and CDR2 QGS. The CDR3 has 19 residues. This chain's CDR3 is CALGEYDYWGIGKADKLIF. DNA of the CDR3: TGTGCTCTTGGGGAATACGACTACTGGGGGATAGGGAAGGCCGATAAACTCATCTTT.

About this clone: This probably arose from a read error, given a far larger clone one base away. Different DNA sequences within this sample yield the same CDR3. TRDV2 is the V gene, and the J gene was not called; TRDD3 is taken as the D call from the table, unchecked against the DNA. The CDR3 has 19 residues. Germline V CDR1 and CDR2: GEAIGNYY, EKD. The CDR3 is CACDAMPTGDRIMGEKLIF. The CDR3 nucleotides are TGTGCCTGTGACGCCATGCCTACTGGGGACCGAATAATGGGGGAGAAACTCATCTTC.

This clone was counted between two and nine times. This likely came from a read error, as a far larger clone is one base away. Other nucleotide sequences in the sample specify the same CDR3. V is TRDV2 and J is TRDJ1, with 9 bases identical to TRDD3. Matching the DNA to germline supplied the J gene, which TCRdb does not give. CDR1 and CDR2 from the germline V gene are GEAIGNYY and EKD. CDR3 length equals 21 residues. Trimming cost V 3 bases and J 0 bases; bases outside gene matches: 22. The CDR3: CACDPIPRTGQGIRYTDKLIF. The CDR3 coding sequence is TGTGCCTGTGACCCGATCCCCCGCACTGGTCAGGGGATACGGTACACCGATAAACTCATCTTT.

This clone was detected only a few times. The protein TCRdb gives is from a much larger clone and does not agree with this DNA's translation at residue 15, likely a read error; the protein shown here comes from the DNA. With the J gene uncalled, the V gene is TRDV2; the table gives TRDD3 as D, unverified against the DNA. This CDR3 region has 16 residues. In germline, CDR1 is GEAIGNYY, CDR2 EKD. This chain's CDR3 is CACERLGAQYTDKLTF. The CDR3 DNA follows: TGTGCCTGTGAGAGGCTGGGGGCTCAGTACACCGATAAACTCACCTTT.

In regard to this clone: TCRdb's protein, taken from a much larger clone, differs from this DNA's translation at residue 6, likely owing to a read error; the protein displayed comes from the DNA. The genes are TRDV1 and TRDJ1; 8 nucleotides line up with TRDD3. CDR1 TSWWSYY and CDR2 QGS come from the germline V gene. The V gene end was trimmed by 7 bases and the J gene end by 10 bases; junction bases not matched to a gene: 35. The CDR3 contains 21 residues. The CDR3 nucleotides read TGTGCTCTTGCGGTGAAGACCCATTCCAACAATTACGACTGGGGGTTCACGCGACTCATCTTT. Its protein is CALAVKTHSNNYDWGFTRLIF.

Comment on this clone: A far more abundant clone sits one base away, making this likely a read error. Distinct nucleotide sequences in the sample also encode this CDR3. This chain connects TRDV1 to TRDJ1; TRDD3 matches 13 bases. The J gene, not given by TCRdb, was assigned here from a germline match of the nucleotide sequence. Trimming removed 0 bases from V and 10 bases from J; junction bases left unmatched: 32. Looked up from germline, CDR1 is TSWWSYY and CDR2 is QGS. This CDR3 has 24 amino acids. The chain's CDR3 is CALGELVPSYKLASTGGYALTLIF. In DNA form, the CDR3 reads TGTGCTCTTGGGGAACTAGTCCCTAGCTATAAGCTAGCATCGACTGGGGGATACGCCTTAACACTCATCTTT.

At least ten counts were recorded for this clone. Other nucleotide sequences from this sample produce the same CDR3. The J gene was not called, though the V gene is TRDV1. CDR1 is TSWWSYY, CDR2 QGS, per germline. The CDR3 covers 21 residues. CDR3 amino acids: CALGESSLLPSFWVTHLGLIF. CDR3 nucleotide sequence: TGTGCTCTTGGGGAATCTTCTCTCCTTCCCTCTTTCTGGGTGACCCACCTTGGGCTCATCTTT.

This clone was counted at least ten times. The rearrangement links TRDV1 to TRDJ1; 11 nucleotides match TRDD3. The J gene, missing from TCRdb, was assigned here through DNA to germline matching. The CDR3 has 18 amino acids. The V gene's germline CDR1 is TSWWSYY and CDR2 QGS. V lost 0 bases and J lost 2; bases outside the gene matches: 8. CDR3 loop: CALGELFFNWGITDKLIF. In DNA, the CDR3 is TGTGCTCTTGGGGAACTCTTCTTCAACTGGGGGATAACCGATAAACTCATCTTT.